The 22 T cell receptor beta chains below were found in one sample sequenced in a study of blood T cell repertoires in COVID-19. Profiling relied on immunoSEQ multiplex PCR, and the TCRdb table lists in-frame clones only, not all of them. The data hold about 70,000 clones, with roughly 91% observed a single time. Sequenced: peripheral blood. The source is a human donor in a cohort sampled during active COVID-19.

The J gene is TRBJ2-1, the V gene TRBV5-4, with 8 bases that match TRBD2. The CDR3 is made up of 15 amino acids. V trimming: 2 bases; J trimming: 3 bases; junction bases outside the gene matches: 4. The germline gives CDR1 SGHNT, CDR2 YYREEE (reference sequence). The CDR3 reads CASSFATSGYNEQFF. For the CDR3, the DNA is TGTGCCAGCAGCTTCGCCACTAGCGGCTACAATGAGCAGTTCTTC.

The chain combines TRBV3-1 (or the pseudogene TRBV3-2) with TRBJ2-7, with 13 nucleotides matching TRBD2. Germline trimming cut 3 bases from V and 5 bases from J; bases unmatched to any gene: 7. CDR3 length: 16 residues. Germline loops: CDR1 LGHDT, CDR2 YNNKEL (reference sequence). The CDR3 nucleotides are TGTGCCAGCAGCCATACCGCCGGGACTAGCGGGAACGAGCAGTACTTC. Translation gives CASSHTAGTSGNEQYF.

The CDR3 sequence is CAGDIEVVPKISSYEQYV. In DNA form, the CDR3 reads TGCGCCGGGGACATTGAAGTCGTCCCCAAGATTAGCTCCTACGAGCAGTACGTC. The rearrangement links TRBV5-1 to TRBJ2-7, with a possible D match to TRBD1 (6 bases). V was pared by 10 bases and J by 0 bases, with 29 bases between. Germline-derived CDR1 and CDR2 are SGHRS and YFSETQ. CDR3 length equals 18 residues.

This rearrangement joins TRBV29-1 to TRBJ2-1, with 10 nucleotides matching TRBD1. The germline V gene encodes CDR1 SQVTM and CDR2 ANQGSEA. J lost 6 bases, V lost 7 bases, and 9 bases had no gene match. This CDR3 is built from 14 residues. CDR3 sequence (DNA): TGCAGCGGATCGGGACAGGGGCTCTCCAATGAGCAGTTCTTC. This translates into CSGSGQGLSNEQFF.

This rearrangement joins TRBV6-5 to TRBJ2-1; D call uncertain. Germline V CDR1 and CDR2: MNHEY, SVGAGI. Trimming took off 0 bases at V and 0 bases at J, with 6 bases between the two ends. The CDR3 consists of 15 residues. Here the CDR3 reads CASSYSLSSYNEQFF. The CDR3 nucleotides read TGTGCCAGCAGTTACTCACTAAGCTCCTACAATGAGCAGTTCTTC.

The chain links TRBV19 to TRBJ1-2, with D possibly TRBD1 on 5 matching bases. Germline V gene sequence: CDR1 LNHDA, CDR2 SQIVND (reference sequence). The V end was cut by 5 bases, the J end by 5 bases, with 15 bases between. The CDR3 is made up of 14 amino acids. The CDR3 region is CASSFGQGGYGYTF. CDR3 nucleotide sequence: TGTGCCAGTAGTTTTGGGCAGGGAGGGTATGGCTACACCTTC.

This chain joins TRBV5-8 and TRBJ1-1; 8 bases fit TRBD1. CDR3 length equals 13 residues. V dropped 5 bases and J dropped 11; count of bases not matched to a gene: 11. CDR1 and CDR2 (germline): SGHTS, YDEGEE. Here the CDR3 DNA reads TGTGCCAGCAGGAAGATGGGACAGGACGGGGCTTTCTTT. It encodes CASRKMGQDGAFF.

The V and J genes are TRBV29-1 and TRBJ2-1; D is perhaps TRBD2 (6 bases). V shed 3 bases and J shed 4 bases, with 22 bases lying between them. The CDR3 spans 17 residues. CDR1 SQVTM and CDR2 ANQGSEA come from the germline V gene. Here the CDR3 DNA reads TGCAGCGTTGAGTGGGGACTGACATTCTTTGAGTACAATGAGCAGTTCTTC. Its protein is CSVEWGLTFFEYNEQFF.

This clone turned up a few times. This chain connects TRBV12-3 or TRBV12-4 to TRBJ1-5; 9 nucleotides line up with TRBD1. J gave up 6 bases and V 5 bases, and 2 bases lay outside the gene matches. CDR3 length: 13 residues. The DNA of the CDR3 is TGTGCCAGCAGTGCACAGGGGGCTCAGCCCCAGCATTTT. This translates into CASSAQGAQPQHF.

This CDR3 reads CASSPGTDTQYF. The CDR3 nucleotides read TGTGCCAGCAGCCCCGGGACAGATACGCAGTATTTT. The genes are TRBV5-4 and TRBJ2-3; no clear D. Germline V gene data show CDR1 as SGHNT and CDR2 as YYREEE (reference sequence). The CDR3 consists of 12 residues. Deletions cut 4 bases from V and 3 bases from J, with 6 bases between.

The chain couples TRBV11-2 to TRBJ2-7; 9 bases match TRBD1. Looked up from germline, CDR1 is SGHAT and CDR2 is FQNNGV. J was trimmed by 6 bases and V by 5 bases; bases with no gene match: 5. CDR3 length: 13 amino acids. The CDR3 reads CASSRDRVGEQYV. DNA of the CDR3: TGTGCCAGCAGCCGGGACAGGGTTGGCGAGCAGTACGTC.

This rearrangement joins TRBV2 to TRBJ1-5, with D perhaps matching TRBD1 (6 bases). V dropped 5 bases and J dropped 4 bases, with 12 bases sitting between them. Germline V gives CDR1 SNHLY, CDR2 FYNNEI. This CDR3 comprises 14 residues. The CDR3 spells CASSKGDHNQPQHF. For the CDR3, the DNA is TGTGCCAGCAGTAAGGGGGACCATAATCAGCCCCAGCATTTT.

The V call is TRBV2, the J call TRBJ2-7; possible D gene TRBD2, 6 bases. The V gene lost 1 base and the J gene lost 0 bases, with 19 bases spanning the gap. The CDR3 sequence is 18 residues long. CDR1 and CDR2 (germline): SNHLY, FYNNEI. The CDR3 sequence: CASSEVWRAEGNSYEQYF. CDR3 sequence (DNA): TGTGCCAGCAGTGAAGTGTGGAGGGCAGAGGGGAACTCCTACGAGCAGTACTTC.

The chain carries TRBV28 and TRBJ2-1; 9 bases agree with TRBD2. This CDR3 is 15 amino acids long. From germline, CDR1 is MDHEN and CDR2 SYDVKM. V gave up 6 bases and J gave up 4 bases; unmatched junction bases: 7. The CDR3 DNA sequence: TGTGCCAGCAGCCCGCGACTAGCGGATTACAATGAGCAGTTCTTC. It yields the protein CASSPRLADYNEQFF.

This clone was found a few times. The rearrangement uses TRBV4-1 and TRBJ2-7; tentatively, D is TRBD1 (8 bases). Trimming took 4 bases from V and 7 from J, leaving 17 bases between them. CDR1 MGHRA and CDR2 YSYEKL come from the germline V gene. The CDR3 runs 14 residues. For the CDR3, the DNA is TGCGCCAGCAGCCTGTACGGACAGGGAGGGGAGCAGTACTTC. Translating gives CASSLYGQGGEQYF.

The J gene is TRBJ2-7, the V gene TRBV6-5; D unclear. Trimming took off 6 bases at V and 6 bases at J, with 9 bases between the two ends. The CDR3 has 11 residues. From germline, CDR1 is MNHEY and CDR2 SVGAGI. DNA for the CDR3: TGTGCCAGCAGCCTCTATGGCGAGCAGTACTTC. Translating it yields CASSLYGEQYF.

The CDR3 here is CASSPDGGTQYF. CDR3 bases: TGTGCCAGCAGCCCGGATGGCGGGACCCAGTACTTC. This chain connects TRBV6-6 to TRBJ2-5; no reliable D call. Germline V lookup: CDR1 MNHNY, CDR2 SVGAGI (reference sequence). The V end was cut by 6 bases, the J end by 7 bases, with 12 bases between. The CDR3 loop spans 12 amino acids.

This chain links TRBV5-6 with TRBJ2-2; 11 positions agree with TRBD2. CDR1 and CDR2 from the germline V gene are SGHDT and YYEEEE. The J segment lost 5 bases and the V segment lost 0 bases, leaving 9 bases of the junction unmatched. CDR3 size: 18 residues. The CDR3 loop reads CASSLDGLAGGRTGELFF. CDR3 in DNA: TGTGCCAGCAGCTTGGATGGTCTAGCGGGAGGTCGAACCGGGGAGCTGTTTTTT.

This clone was detected only once. This chain connects TRBV6-5 to TRBJ1-1; D perhaps matches TRBD1 (6 bases). CDR3 length equals 14 residues. Deletions cut 0 bases from V and 7 bases from J, with 12 bases between. Germline lookup yields CDR1 MNHEY and CDR2 SVGAGI. The CDR3 loop is CASSYSRGRGEAFF. Here the CDR3 DNA reads TGTGCCAGCAGTTACTCCAGGGGACGGGGTGAAGCTTTCTTT.

This chain uses TRBV5-6 with TRBJ1-2, with D perhaps matching TRBD1 (6 bases). Germline loops: CDR1 SGHDT, CDR2 YYEEEE. The CDR3 has 14 residues. V gave up 4 bases and J gave up 4 bases, with 14 bases separating them. The CDR3 reads CASSGGQTTYGYTF. The CDR3 DNA reads as TGTGCCAGCAGCGGCGGACAGACCACCTATGGCTACACCTTC.

The J gene is TRBJ1-1, the V gene TRBV7-3; D is ambiguous. The CDR3 consists of 14 residues. Germline CDR1 and CDR2: SGHTA and FQGTGA. The V and J ends lost 4 bases and 3 bases respectively, with 12 bases between them. Here the CDR3 reads CASSSIGTDTEAFF. The CDR3 coding sequence is TGTGCCAGCAGCTCTATTGGTACAGACACTGAAGCTTTCTTT.

V gene TRBV18 combines with J gene TRBJ1-3; D not certain. V lost 1 base and J lost 0, with 7 bases in between. CDR1 and CDR2 (germline): KGHSH, LQKENI. CDR3 length equals 15 residues. The chain's CDR3 is CASSPLISSGNTIYF. CDR3 nucleotide sequence: TGTGCCAGCTCACCACTCATTAGCTCTGGAAACACCATATATTTT.